The 8 T cell receptor beta chains given below trace back to one sample, sequenced in a study of cytotoxic CD8 clonotypes in ibrutinib-treated CLL. TCRdb's copy holds only in-frame clones and misses some; the assay was immunoSEQ multiplex PCR. The sample has approximately 350,000 clones, 67% seen once. The sample in question was PBMCs, obtained after 36 months of ibrutinib treatment. These receptors were collected from a human donor with chronic lymphocytic leukemia.

The V and J genes are TRBV2 and TRBJ1-1; D call uncertain. Germline CDR1 reads SNHLY; CDR2 reads FYNNEI. V was pared by 4 bases and J by 2 bases, with 8 bases between. The CDR3 has 13 amino acids. The CDR3 protein is CASSGPGNTEAFF. In DNA, the CDR3 is TGTGCCAGCAGTGGACCAGGAAACACTGAAGCTTTCTTT.

V gene TRBV25-1 combines with J gene TRBJ2-7, with no clear D. The germline gives CDR1 MGHDK, CDR2 SYGVNS. V lost 0 bases, J lost 5 bases, and 11 bases lay in between. CDR3 length: 14 amino acids. The CDR3, as DNA: TGTGCCAGCAGTGAATACGAAGGGTCCCACGAGCAGTACTTC. It specifies CASSEYEGSHEQYF.

The V gene is TRBV5-4, the J gene TRBJ1-5, with D unclear. The germline V and J ends were trimmed by 2 bases and 3 bases, with 3 bases remaining between them. Per the germline V gene, CDR1 is SGHNT and CDR2 is YYREEE (reference sequence). The CDR3 is 12 amino acids. The CDR3 loop is CASSFFNQPQHF. The CDR3 DNA reads as TGTGCCAGCAGCTTCTTCAATCAGCCCCAGCATTTT. Complete variable domain (other parts from reference TRBV5-4 and TRBJ1-5): ETGVTQSPTHLIKTRGQQVTLRCSSQSGHNTVSWYQQALGQGPQFIFQYYREEENGRGNFPPRFSGLQFPNYSSELNVNALELDDSALYLCASSFFNQPQHFGDGTRLSIL.

The rearrangement uses TRBV25-1 and TRBJ2-4; D ambiguous. The ends were cut back, 3 bases at V and 0 bases at J, with 6 bases in the middle. The CDR3 covers 14 residues. CDR1 is MGHDK and CDR2 is SYGVNS in the germline V gene. In DNA form, the CDR3 reads TGTGCCAGCAGTGATAATATAGCCAAAAACATTCAGTACTTC. It is translated as CASSDNIAKNIQYF.

In its sample, this clone was seen a few times. The V gene is TRBV5-1, the J gene TRBJ1-6; 7 bases are a match to TRBD1. CDR1 and CDR2 (germline): SGHRS, YFSETQ. Trimming took 3 bases from V and 0 from J; bases not matched to a gene: 9. This CDR3 is built from 18 residues. The CDR3 here is CASSSRTGHSSYNSPLHF. As DNA, the CDR3 is TGCGCCAGCAGCTCAAGGACAGGCCACAGCTCCTATAATTCACCCCTCCACTTT.

The V gene is TRBV2, the J gene TRBJ2-1; D may be TRBD1 (8 bases). The V gene lost 5 bases and the J gene lost 12 bases, with 20 bases spanning the gap. The CDR3 totals 14 residues. From germline, CDR1 is SNHLY and CDR2 FYNNEI. This chain's CDR3 is CASSPLRGGTGQFF. The DNA for the CDR3 is TGTGCCAGCAGTCCTCTCAGGGGGGGGACAGGGCAGTTCTTC.

The rearrangement uses TRBV5-4 and TRBJ2-7; D might be TRBD1 (6 bases). Between the trimmed V and J ends, which lost 3 bases and 3 bases, there was a span of 16 bases. The germline V gene encodes CDR1 SGHNT and CDR2 YYREEE (reference sequence). The CDR3 has 15 residues. In nucleotides, the CDR3 is TGTGCCAGCAGCTCGTCCCTGCAGGGGCTCTACGAGCAGTACTTC. As protein: CASSSSLQGLYEQYF.

V is TRBV2 and J is TRBJ1-2, with TRBD1 as a possible D gene (5 bases). Trimming shortened V by 1 base and J by 14 bases, and 11 bases separated the two germline ends. The CDR3 loop spans 11 amino acids. From germline, CDR1 is SNHLY and CDR2 FYNNEI. This CDR3 reads CASSEGTSSTF. As DNA, the CDR3 is TGTGCCAGCAGTGAAGGGACATCCTCGACCTTC.